This record concerns one T cell receptor (beta chain) sequence. This clonotype appeared once. What this receptor recognizes is not known. Qualities for individual bases were not recorded, and no much larger clone is one base off. One read amounts to weak evidence. The germline V gene sets CDR1 to MNHNS and CDR2 to SASEGT. V loses 2 bases of germline sequence and J loses 6 bases, and the interval between the two ends is 8 bases. Its CDR3 holds 13 amino acids, cysteine through phenylalanine. Only CDR3 DNA is held: 39 bases, read in frame from base 1. The sample comes from a study of T cells in Graves' hyperthyroidism and ophthalmopathy (dated by TCRdb to about 2019). Turning to the overall study: Peripheral blood was sampled at the time of initial diagnosis, prior to any treatment. To identify distinguishing TCR V-J signatures, a discovery cohort of 90 to 100 patients was used, comprising 43 with Graves' ophthalmopathy and around 57 with stable Graves' hyperthyroidism. Prospective prediction of ophthalmopathy was tested in an independent validation cohort consisting of 18 hyperthyroidism patients and 15 to 17 patients who later progressed to ophthalmopathy. For training and testing, the 110 or so patients in the discovery cohort were randomly divided in a 7:3 ratio. The study also compared thyroid tissue and blood T-cell repertoires from about six Graves' hyperthyroidism patients. After blood sampling, hyperthyroidism patients were treated with methimazole at a starting dose of 30 mg daily, and ophthalmopathy patients were treated with high-dose intravenous methylprednisolone. The paper describes TCR Vbeta CDR3 sequencing of 120 to 150 peripheral blood samples, made up of around 41 ophthalmopathy patients, around 78 hyperthyroidism patients and 17 progressor patients.

The full study reports these points: No statistical method was used to set the sample size in advance, and investigators knew the group allocation. In validation, the model predicted progression to ophthalmopathy a median of around 6.5 months before onset, with about 70% sensitivity and about 75% specificity. Ophthalmopathy was separated from stable hyperthyroidism by a 13 V-J signature model, with approximately 85% sensitivity and approximately 84% specificity obtained in cross-validation and 80%/75% obtained in testing. Blood samples also contained most of the expanded thyroid clonotypes (frequency above 0.001), which suggests that blood repertoires may reflect thyroid immune responses.

Graves' hyperthyroidism was defined as stable when no progression to ophthalmopathy occurred over 18 months of follow-up. Hyperthyroidism patients were newly diagnosed, with disease duration under 2 months, and aged 18 to 65 years. Patients with uncontrolled infections, other autoimmune diseases, pregnancy or lactation were excluded. Diagnoses relied on clinical symptoms, serum thyroxine and TRAb, thyroid ultrasound and orbital computed tomography. Ficoll-Paque density gradient centrifugation was used to isolate PBMCs from around 9.1 ml of fresh peripheral blood. Total RNA was extracted using Trizol reagent, and RNA quality was assessed on an Agilent 2100 Bioanalyzer. TCR beta CDR3 regions were amplified from RNA transcripts. The TCR CDR3 was subjected to a first round of RT-PCR using the HTBI primer set and the Qiagen OneStep RT-PCR kit. Libraries were constructed in a second round of multiplex PCR, after which size selection and purification were carried out. Libraries were sequenced paired-end with 100 bp reads on an Illumina HiSeq2000. As for the original processing: Raw data were processed with SOAPnuke, discarding reads with adapters, uncalled bases, mean Phred below 15, or no exact constant-primer or identifier match. COPE v1.2.5 was used to merge high-quality paired reads, and clonotypes were defined as unique nucleotide sequences. Clonotypes were aligned to IMGT TRBV, TRBD and TRBJ reference segments using MiTCR v1.1. The analysis was restricted to V-J combinations with a frequency above 0.0001, which together covered roughly 99% of the repertoires. A TCS score was defined as the ratio of F50 (clonal expansion) to E x V (chaos), with BLOSUM62-based TCRdist applied between CDR3 peptides within each V-J. Welch's t-statistics and random forest reduced just over 500 V-J features to 13, which were used in a naive Bayes classifier (R e1071). TCRdb ran its own pipeline on the public reads, namely fastp trimming at Q25 and MiXCR clone calling, and kept in-frame beta chains. When rows share a CDR3 protein, they turn into one entry using the most common DNA and genes. The V and J calls were determined by TCRdb, not by the authors. Present in this sample are over 450,000 distinct CDR3 sequences, approximately 15% of which were seen just once. The ten largest clones take up less than 20% of the sample.

The V and J genes are TRBV6-1 and TRBJ2-1; no D gene can be assigned with confidence. This receptor was obtained from a woman aged 18-35 years with Graves' hyperthyroidism. Sequencing used blood. The sequenced DNA: TGTGCCAGCAGTGAAAGAGCTCGCAATGAGCAGTTCTTC. It translates to CASSERARNEQFF.